These T cell receptor beta chains were read from a single sample in a study of neurological immune-mediated disorders. TCRdb recomputed calls from the 5' RACE reads with MiXCR, one row per CDR3 protein. The sample lists roughly 71,000 distinct CDR3 sequences; around 3.9% were seen once. Sample: PBMCs. The receptors stem from a man aged 30 to 39 with multiple sclerosis. Both conserved end residues are trimmed from each CDR3.

TRBJ2-7	TRBV6-5	ASSYAVSSYEQY
TRBJ2-7	TRBV3-1	ASSRLDYEQY
TRBJ1-2	TRBV7-8	ASSTGGGGYT
TRBJ2-7	TRBV5-5	ASSFETASYEQY
TRBJ2-7	TRBV10-1	ASSESGTGKEQY
TRBJ1-1	TRBV6-1	ASSDGGWDGAF
TRBJ1-1	TRBV5-1	ASSLEAGGHRGGEAF
TRBJ2-3	TRBV29-1	SAGDTYTDTQY
TRBJ2-3	TRBV5-6	ASSLAERDTQY
TRBJ2-1	TRBV7-8	ASSFKDRVGFTYNEQF
TRBJ1-2	TRBV12-3/TRBV12-4	ASSLSGALDYGYT
TRBJ1-2	TRBV28	ASGAQGNYGYT
TRBJ2-3	TRBV3-1	ASSPRGPYTQY
TRBJ2-7	TRBV7-9	ASSLKALQYEQY
TRBJ2-6	TRBV7-2	ASSPGHSGANVLT
TRBJ2-3	TRBV12-3/TRBV12-4	ASSLGVTLDTQY
TRBJ2-1	TRBV20-1	SARDPNGGALNEQF
TRBJ1-4	TRBV25-1	ASSEGVGQINEKLF
TRBJ1-1	TRBV6-6	ASSWAGPRTEAF
TRBJ2-3	TRBV7-8	ASSLFRGTPDTQY
TRBJ2-3	TRBV27	ASSLSPYTDTQY
TRBJ1-2	TRBV6-5	ASSQSRQSRANYGYT
TRBJ1-3	TRBV10-3	AIRAFNSGNTIY
TRBJ2-2	TRBV5-1	ASSLGAGGHTGELF